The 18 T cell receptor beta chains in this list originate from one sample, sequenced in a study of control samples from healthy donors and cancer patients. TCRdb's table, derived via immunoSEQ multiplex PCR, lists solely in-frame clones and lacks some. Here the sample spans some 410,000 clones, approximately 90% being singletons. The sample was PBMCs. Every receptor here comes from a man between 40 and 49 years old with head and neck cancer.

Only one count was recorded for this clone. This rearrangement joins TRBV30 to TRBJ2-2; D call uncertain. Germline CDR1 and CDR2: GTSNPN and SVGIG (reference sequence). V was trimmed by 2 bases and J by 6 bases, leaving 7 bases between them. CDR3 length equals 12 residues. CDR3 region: CAWSRRAGELFF. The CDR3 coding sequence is TGTGCCTGGAGTAGAAGGGCCGGGGAGCTGTTTTTT.

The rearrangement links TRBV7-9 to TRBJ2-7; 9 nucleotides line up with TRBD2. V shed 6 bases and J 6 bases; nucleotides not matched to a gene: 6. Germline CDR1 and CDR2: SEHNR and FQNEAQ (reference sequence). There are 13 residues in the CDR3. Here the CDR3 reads CASSWSSGTEQYF. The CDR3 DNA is TGTGCCAGCAGTTGGTCTAGCGGGACCGAGCAGTACTTC.

Here the CDR3 reads CASSLVTGSGYTF. The DNA for the CDR3 is TGTGCCAGCAGCTTGGTGACAGGGAGTGGCTACACCTTC. The chain couples TRBV5-6 to TRBJ1-2; 7 nucleotides match TRBD1. Germline CDR1 SGHDT, CDR2 YYEEEE. CDR3 length: 13 amino acids. With V trimmed by 0 bases and J by 7 bases, 3 bases remained unmatched.

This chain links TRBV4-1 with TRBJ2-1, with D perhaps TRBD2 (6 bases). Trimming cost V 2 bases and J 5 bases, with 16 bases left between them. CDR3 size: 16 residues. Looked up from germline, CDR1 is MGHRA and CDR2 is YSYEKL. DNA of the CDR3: TGCGCCAGCAGCCAATTGTCGCCTAGCGCTCACAATGAGCAGTTCTTC. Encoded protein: CASSQLSPSAHNEQFF.

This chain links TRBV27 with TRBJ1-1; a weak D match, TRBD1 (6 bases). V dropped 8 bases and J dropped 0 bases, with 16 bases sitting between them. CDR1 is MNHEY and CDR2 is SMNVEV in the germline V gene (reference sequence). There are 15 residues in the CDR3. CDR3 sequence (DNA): TGTGCCAGCGCTGGAGGGGGGTGGATGAACACTGAAGCTTTCTTT. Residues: CASAGGGWMNTEAFF.

This CDR3 is CASRDRDRGPDEQYF. The DNA for the CDR3 is TGTGCCAGCAGAGATCGGGACAGGGGTCCCGACGAGCAGTACTTC. The J gene is TRBJ2-7, the V gene TRBV6-5; 10 bases agree with TRBD1. Per the germline V gene, CDR1 is MNHEY and CDR2 is SVGAGI. The CDR3 covers 15 residues. Trimming removed 6 bases from V and 5 bases from J; junction bases left unmatched: 10.

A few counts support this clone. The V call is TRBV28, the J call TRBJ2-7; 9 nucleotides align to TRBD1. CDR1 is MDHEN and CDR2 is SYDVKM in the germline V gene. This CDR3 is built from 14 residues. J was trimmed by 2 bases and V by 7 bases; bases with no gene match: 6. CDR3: CASTPRDRAYEQYF. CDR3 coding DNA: TGTGCCAGCACTCCCCGGGACAGGGCCTACGAGCAGTACTTC.

CDR3 loop: CASLSGGRPNTGELFF. CDR3 sequence (DNA): TGTGCCTCTCTCAGCGGGGGTCGACCGAACACCGGGGAGCTGTTTTTT. This chain connects TRBV10-3 to TRBJ2-2; the match to TRBD2 covers 8 bases. Germline CDR1 reads ENHRY; CDR2 reads SYGVKD. With 11 bases clipped from V and 0 bases from J, the junction kept 11 bases outside the gene matches. The CDR3 totals 16 residues.

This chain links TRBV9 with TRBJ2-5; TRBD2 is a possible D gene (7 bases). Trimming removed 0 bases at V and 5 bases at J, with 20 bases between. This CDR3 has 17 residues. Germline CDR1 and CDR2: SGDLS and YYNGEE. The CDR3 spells CASSVEELARGHETQYF. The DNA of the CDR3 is TGTGCCAGCAGCGTAGAGGAACTAGCGCGGGGGCACGAGACCCAGTACTTC.

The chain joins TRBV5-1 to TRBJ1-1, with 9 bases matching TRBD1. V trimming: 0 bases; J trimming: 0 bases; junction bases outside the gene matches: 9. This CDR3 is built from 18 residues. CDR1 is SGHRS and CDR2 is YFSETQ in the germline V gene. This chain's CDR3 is CASSLAKNRGLMNTEAFF. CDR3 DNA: TGCGCCAGCAGCTTGGCCAAGAACAGGGGGCTAATGAACACTGAAGCTTTCTTT. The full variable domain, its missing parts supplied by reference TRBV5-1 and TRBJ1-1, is KAGVTQTPRYLIKTRGQQVTLSCSPISGHRSVSWYQQTPGQGLQFLFEYFSETQRNKGNFPGRFSGRQFSNSRSEMNVSTLELGDSALYLCASSLAKNRGLMNTEAFFGQGTRLTVV.

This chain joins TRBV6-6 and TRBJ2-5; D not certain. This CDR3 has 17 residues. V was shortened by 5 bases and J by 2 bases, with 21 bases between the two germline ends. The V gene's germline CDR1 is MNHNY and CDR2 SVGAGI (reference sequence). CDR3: CASSQNGVCLFQETQYF. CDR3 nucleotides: TGTGCCAGCAGTCAGAATGGTGTGTGCCTGTTTCAAGAGACCCAGTACTTC.

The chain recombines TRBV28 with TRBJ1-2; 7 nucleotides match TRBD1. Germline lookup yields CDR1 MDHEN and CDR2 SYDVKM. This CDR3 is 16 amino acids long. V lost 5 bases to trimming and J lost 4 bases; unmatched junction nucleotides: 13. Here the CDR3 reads CASSHSISGTAYGYTF. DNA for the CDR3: TGTGCCAGCAGTCACTCGATCTCCGGGACAGCCTATGGCTACACCTTC.

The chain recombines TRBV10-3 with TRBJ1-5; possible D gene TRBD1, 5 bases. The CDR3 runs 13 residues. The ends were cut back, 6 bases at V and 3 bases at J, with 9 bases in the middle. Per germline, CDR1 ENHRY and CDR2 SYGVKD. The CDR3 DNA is TGTGCCATCAGCTTGACAGTCAATCAGCCCCAGCATTTT. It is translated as CAISLTVNQPQHF.

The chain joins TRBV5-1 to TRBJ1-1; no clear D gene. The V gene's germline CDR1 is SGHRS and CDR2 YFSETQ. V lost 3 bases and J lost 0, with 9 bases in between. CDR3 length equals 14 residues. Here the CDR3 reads CASSWNRMNTEAFF. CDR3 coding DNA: TGCGCCAGCAGCTGGAACCGTATGAACACTGAAGCTTTCTTT. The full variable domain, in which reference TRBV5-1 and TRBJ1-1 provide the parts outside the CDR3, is KAGVTQTPRYLIKTRGQQVTLSCSPISGHRSVSWYQQTPGQGLQFLFEYFSETQRNKGNFPGRFSGRQFSNSRSEMNVSTLELGDSALYLCASSWNRMNTEAFFGQGTRLTVV.

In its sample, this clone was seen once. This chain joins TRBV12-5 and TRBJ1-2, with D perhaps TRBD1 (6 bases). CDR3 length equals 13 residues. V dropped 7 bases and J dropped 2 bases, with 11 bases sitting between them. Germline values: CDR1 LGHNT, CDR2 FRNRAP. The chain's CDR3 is CASAPDRNYGYTF. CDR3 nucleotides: TGTGCTAGTGCCCCGGACAGAAACTATGGCTACACCTTC.

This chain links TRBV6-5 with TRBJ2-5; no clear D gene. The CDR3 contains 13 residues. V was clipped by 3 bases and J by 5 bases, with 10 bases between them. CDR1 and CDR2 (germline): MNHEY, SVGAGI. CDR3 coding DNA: TGTGCCAGCAGTTATCAGGCCAGGGAGACCCAGTACTTC. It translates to CASSYQARETQYF.

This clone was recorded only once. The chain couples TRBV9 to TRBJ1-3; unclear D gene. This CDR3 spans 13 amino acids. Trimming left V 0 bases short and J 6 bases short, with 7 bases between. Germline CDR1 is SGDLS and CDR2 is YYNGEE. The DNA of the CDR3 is TGTGCCAGCAGCGTAGCGCAGTTAAACACCATATATTTT. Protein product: CASSVAQLNTIYF. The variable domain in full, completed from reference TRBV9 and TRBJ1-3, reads DSGVTQTPKHLITATGQRVTLRCSPRSGDLSVYWYQQSLDQGLQFLIQYYNGEERAKGNILERFSAQQFPDLHSELNLSSLELGDSALYFCASSVAQLNTIYFGEGSWLTVV.

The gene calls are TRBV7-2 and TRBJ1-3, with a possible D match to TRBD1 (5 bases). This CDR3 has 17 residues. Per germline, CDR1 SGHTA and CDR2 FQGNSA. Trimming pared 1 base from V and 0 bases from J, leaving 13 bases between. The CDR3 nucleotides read TGTGCCAGCAGCTTAGGGTTTATGAGGGGCTCTGGAAACACCATATATTTT. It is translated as CASSLGFMRGSGNTIYF.